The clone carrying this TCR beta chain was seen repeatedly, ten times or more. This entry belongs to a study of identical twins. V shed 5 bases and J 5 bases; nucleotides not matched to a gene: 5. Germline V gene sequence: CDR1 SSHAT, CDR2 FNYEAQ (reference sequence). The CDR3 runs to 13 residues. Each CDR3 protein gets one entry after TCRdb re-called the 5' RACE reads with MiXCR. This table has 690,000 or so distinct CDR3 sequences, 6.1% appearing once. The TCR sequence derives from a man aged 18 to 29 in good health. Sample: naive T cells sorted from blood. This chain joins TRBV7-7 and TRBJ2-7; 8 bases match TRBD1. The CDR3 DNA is TGTGCCAGCAGCCGGGACAGGTCGAACGAGCAGTACTTC. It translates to CASSRDRSNEQYF.